Listed below are T cell receptor beta chains from one sample, sequenced in a study of immune cell composition in non-small cell lung cancer. Clones were sequenced by immunoSEQ multiplex PCR, and TCRdb holds only the in-frame ones, with some missing. The profile shows about 4,500 clones, roughly 71% of them singletons. The sequenced sample was non-adjacent lung tissue. The source is a human donor with non-small cell lung cancer. Both conserved end residues are part of each CDR3. Size is stated for part of the rows, as once, few or many counts, or as a class when the clone is expanded.

v_call	cdr3_length	j_call	clone_size	cdr3_aa
TRBV18	16	TRBJ1-2	.	CASSPRDGGLGYGYTF
TRBV7-2	14	TRBJ1-2	.	CASSLSAANYGYTF
TRBV6-6	15	TRBJ2-7	.	CASSYGGTVVYEQYF
TRBV7-6	9	TRBJ1-1	.	CASPSEAFF
TRBV6-1	17	TRBJ1-4	.	CASSEDDGGPSSEKLFF
TRBV5-4	17	TRBJ2-7	.	CASSHPWGGTGSYEQYF
TRBV5-6	17	TRBJ2-1	.	CASREAGGQYYYNEQFF
TRBV5-1	15	TRBJ2-2	.	CASSFRERGSGELFF
TRBV27	16	TRBJ2-2	.	CASSSGTGKGTGELFF
TRBV28	16	TRBJ2-1	.	CASSGTSGGIYNEQFF
TRBV19	16	TRBJ2-3	.	CASSIDTGRDTDTQYF
TRBV7-2	16	TRBJ2-5	.	CASSLITGSAQETQYF
TRBV7-9	15	TRBJ1-5	.	CASSGDRASNQPQHF
TRBV4-3	14	TRBJ1-1	few	CASSQGIPGSEAFF
TRBV7-8	14	TRBJ1-2	.	CASSLRGANYGYTF
TRBV6-1	13	TRBJ2-7	few	CASNPTGSPEQYF
TRBV11-1	15	TRBJ2-3	.	CASSLDRGPTDTQYF
TRBV25-1	16	TRBJ1-4	.	CASSELSGTENEKLFF
TRBV5-6	16	TRBJ1-1	.	CASSLEWRGENTEAFF
TRBV7-9	14	TRBJ1-2	.	CASSFEQGAYGYTF
TRBV15	17	TRBJ2-7	.	CATSRDLSSAGTYEQYF
TRBV7-2	14	TRBJ1-2	.	CASSFSDQGSGYTF
TRBV18	12	TRBJ1-4	.	CASSPKLGPLFF
TRBV5-6	13	TRBJ1-2	.	CASSLAVVYGYTF
TRBV5-1	13	TRBJ1-2	.	CASSLRDSRGYTF
TRBV18	18	TRBJ1-1	.	CASSPGTGSYVINTEAFF
TRBV7-3	14	TRBJ2-1	few	CASSSTLAGNEQFF
TRBV20-1	11	TRBJ2-7	.	CSARVVGLQYF
TRBV6-5	15	TRBJ2-7	few	CASSPGSGGLYEQYF
TRBV6-1	15	TRBJ1-4	.	CASTLLRQRNEKLFF
TRBV5-6	13	TRBJ1-3	.	CASSYRSGNTIYF
TRBV7-2	15	TRBJ2-2	medium-sized	CARDRGGGNTGELFF
TRBV11-2	18	TRBJ1-6	.	CASSRDVDRGRYNSPLHF
TRBV6-6	15	TRBJ1-2	few	CASSYGTGIDYGYTF
TRBV5-4	14	TRBJ2-3	.	CASSRDTSTDTQYF
TRBV5-4	17	TRBJ2-4	once	CASSLGGGRDGKNIQYF
TRBV6-1	15	TRBJ1-2	few	CASSEAAQRAYGYTF
TRBV4-2	15	TRBJ1-5	.	CASSHDTGDYQPQHF
TRBV29-1	12	TRBJ1-2	.	CSVEKGSYGYTF
TRBV13	15	TRBJ2-5	.	CASSPRGGGQETQYF
TRBV7-9	15	TRBJ2-3	.	CASSLRSGDSLTQYF
TRBV27	14	TRBJ1-6	.	CASGTGTGSSPLHF
TRBV6-1	15	TRBJ1-4	few	CASSVSGQTGGKLFF
TRBV2	16	TRBJ1-5	.	CASSFPTGNSNQPQHF
TRBV5-1	14	TRBJ1-2	.	CASSLDNTNYGYTF
TRBV27	17	TRBJ1-5	.	CASSFGPTRRGNQPQHF
TRBV9	15	TRBJ1-3	.	CASSEGGGGGNTIYF
TRBV10-3	14	TRBJ2-3	.	CATEIGQGPDTQYF
TRBV6-8	13	TRBJ1-5	.	CASSLGGYQPQHF
TRBV7-6	16	TRBJ2-2	.	CASSLGGGATTGELFF
TRBV4-1	14	TRBJ1-5	.	CASSRGGGNQPQHF
TRBV5-1	13	TRBJ2-3	.	CASEGPLGDTQYF
TRBV29-1	13	TRBJ1-4	.	CSAIDGGNEKLFF
TRBV6-5	15	TRBJ1-5	.	CASSYSMGSDQPQHF
TRBV10-3	11	TRBJ2-1	.	CAITAADEQFF
TRBV7-9	13	TRBJ1-6	.	CASSLHGGITLHF
TRBV28	13	TRBJ2-7	few	CASSLALRDEQYF